This TCR beta chain was identified in a study of cytomegalovirus exposure and HLA in healthy donors. Findings and limits, study-wide: A later analysis showed that HLA-associated TCR beta chains had undergone more clonal expansion than equally common others. In a later analysis, DRB1 alleles had the most associated TCRs; HLA-C alleles the fewest. Sequencing likely generated an artifact that appeared as a cluster of highly shared sequence variants.

This clone was seen only a few times. No antigen is known for it. CDR3 length equals 12 residues. Per germline, CDR1 MNHNS and CDR2 SASEGT. The germline V and J ends were trimmed by 4 bases and 5 bases, with 8 bases remaining between them. PCR employed 60 Vbeta and 13 Jbeta primers. Assay used: immunoSEQ multiplex PCR; TCRdb lists only in-frame clones, some missing. The data contain 90,000 to 150,000 clones, around 84% of them seen just once; the ten biggest clones take up 3% to 4%. The V and J genes are TRBV6-1 and TRBJ1-1, with unresolved D. What was sequenced was PBMCs. This receptor was taken from a woman aged 30 to 39 in good health and CMV-seropositive. Written as DNA, the CDR3 is TGTGCCAGCAGTGTCCTCCGGACTGAAGCTTTCTTT. It translates to CASSVLRTEAFF.